This record concerns one T cell receptor beta chain sequence. The antigen is unknown. This record belongs to a study of radiation and T cells in renal cell carcinoma. This sample's time point: blood 2 weeks post-SBRT. Indicated treatment: 15 Gy SBRT to primary tumor, nephrectomy 4 weeks later. After SBRT, blood was collected at 2 and 4 weeks, plus baseline. The patient's renal cell carcinoma had clear cell pathology. Study-wide results and caveats: Without pretreatment biopsies, baseline tumor clonotype presence was undetermined.

Clones were sequenced by immunoSEQ multiplex PCR, and TCRdb holds only the in-frame ones, with some missing. This table holds over 55,000 clones, roughly 79% found once. Germline CDR1 LGHNA, CDR2 YNFKEQ. V lost 0 bases to trimming and J lost 9 bases, with 12 bases between them. This CDR3 region has 14 residues. The sequence was obtained from a man aged 55 to 70 with renal cell carcinoma. This chain connects TRBV4-2 to TRBJ1-3; perhaps TRBD1 as D (5 bases). Sequenced here: blood, sampled from a patient whose treatment included radiotherapy and nephrectomy. The CDR3 sequence is CASSQDVWGGTIYF. CDR3 DNA: TGTGCCAGCAGCCAAGATGTGTGGGGGGGCACCATATATTTT.